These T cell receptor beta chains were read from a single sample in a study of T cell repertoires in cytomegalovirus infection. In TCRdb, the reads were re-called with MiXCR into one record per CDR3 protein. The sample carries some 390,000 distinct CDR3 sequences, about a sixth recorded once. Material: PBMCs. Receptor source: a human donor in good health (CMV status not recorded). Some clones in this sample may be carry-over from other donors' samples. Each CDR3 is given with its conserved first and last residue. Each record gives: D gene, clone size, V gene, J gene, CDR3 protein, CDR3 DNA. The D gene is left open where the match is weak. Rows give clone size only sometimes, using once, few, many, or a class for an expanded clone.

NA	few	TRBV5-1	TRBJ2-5	CASSDQGPGAQYF	TGCGCCAGCAGCGACCAGGGCCCCGGAGCCCAGTACTTC
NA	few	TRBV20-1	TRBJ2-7	CSARDIRDAPLYEQYF	TGCAGTGCTAGAGATATCCGGGATGCTCCCCTCTACGAGCAGTACTTC
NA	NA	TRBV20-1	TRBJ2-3	CSASFSDTQYF	TGCAGTGCTAGTTTCTCAGATACGCAGTATTTT
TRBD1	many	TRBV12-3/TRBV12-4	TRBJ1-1	CASSLQGATEAFF	TGTGCCAGCAGCTTACAGGGGGCGACTGAAGCTTTCTTT
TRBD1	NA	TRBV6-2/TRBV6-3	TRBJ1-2	CASSYVEGAPDGYTF	TGTGCCAGCAGTTACGTCGAGGGGGCGCCGGACGGCTACACCTTC
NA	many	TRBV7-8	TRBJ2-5	CASSGVGGYEETQYF	TGTGCCAGCAGTGGAGTAGGGGGGTATGAAGAGACCCAGTACTTC
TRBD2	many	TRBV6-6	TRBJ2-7	CASSFRDYGYEQYF	TGTGCCAGCAGTTTCCGGGACTACGGCTACGAGCAGTACTTC
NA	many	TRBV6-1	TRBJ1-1	CASSGRITGAFF	TGTGCCAGCAGTGGGAGAATCACGGGAGCTTTCTTT
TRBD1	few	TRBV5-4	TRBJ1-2	CASSFQGAGYGYTF	TGTGCCAGCAGCTTTCAGGGGGCTGGCTATGGCTACACCTTC
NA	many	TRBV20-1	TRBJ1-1	CSARTGKNTEAFF	TGCAGTGCTAGAACAGGGAAGAACACTGAAGCTTTCTTT
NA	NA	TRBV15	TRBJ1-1	CATSRVTLNTEAFF	TGTGCCACCAGCAGAGTTACTCTGAACACTGAAGCTTTCTTT
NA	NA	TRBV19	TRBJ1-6	CVSSTPHSTGTDSPLHF	TGTGTCAGTAGTACCCCACATTCCACAGGAACGGATTCACCCCTCCACTTT
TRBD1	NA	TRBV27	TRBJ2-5	CASSLGQGMETQYF	TGTGCCAGCAGTTTGGGACAGGGGATGGAGACCCAGTACTTC
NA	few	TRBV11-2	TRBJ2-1	CASSSQRSYNEQFF	TGTGCCAGCAGCTCGCAGAGATCCTACAATGAGCAGTTCTTC
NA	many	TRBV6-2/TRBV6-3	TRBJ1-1	CASSYSSSFVNTEAFF	TGTGCCAGCAGTTACTCTTCTTCCTTCGTGAACACTGAAGCTTTCTTT
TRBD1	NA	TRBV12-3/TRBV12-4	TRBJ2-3	CASSQGAGADTQYF	TGTGCCAGCAGTCAGGGGGCCGGGGCAGATACGCAGTATTTT
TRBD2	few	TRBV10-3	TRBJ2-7	CAISESVQREYEQYF	TGTGCCATCAGTGAGTCGGTACAGCGGGAGTACGAGCAGTACTTC
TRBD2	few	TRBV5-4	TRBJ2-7	CASSSKSGSGSSSYEQYF	TGTGCCAGCAGCTCTAAGTCTGGTAGCGGGAGTTCATCGTACGAGCAGTACTTC
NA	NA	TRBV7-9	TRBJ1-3	CASSLALVGYSGNTIYF	TGTGCCAGCAGCTTAGCTTTGGTCGGGTACTCTGGAAACACCATATATTTT
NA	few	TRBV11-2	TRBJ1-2	CASSGGWGAYGYTF	TGTGCCAGCAGCGGAGGATGGGGAGCCTATGGCTACACCTTC
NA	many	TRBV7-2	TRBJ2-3	CASSLASGSSHIDTQYF	TGTGCCAGCAGCTTGGCGTCGGGGTCCTCCCACATCGATACGCAGTATTTT
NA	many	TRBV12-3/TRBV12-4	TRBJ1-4	CASKQVATNEKLFF	TGTGCCAGCAAACAGGTTGCAACTAATGAAAAACTGTTTTTT
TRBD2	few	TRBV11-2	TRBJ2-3	CASSSPSGRTDTQYF	TGTGCCAGCAGCTCCCCAAGCGGGAGAACAGATACGCAGTATTTT
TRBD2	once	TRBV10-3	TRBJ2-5	CAISEGLAGGNGVTQYF	TGTGCCATCAGTGAGGGACTAGCGGGGGGGAATGGTGTGACCCAGTACTTC
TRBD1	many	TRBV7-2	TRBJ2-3	CASNSGQFTDTQYF	TGTGCCAGCAACTCGGGACAGTTCACAGATACGCAGTATTTT
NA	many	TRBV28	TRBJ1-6	CASSSSLQLISYNSPLHF	TGTGCCAGCAGTTCTTCCCTTCAGTTAATCTCCTATAATTCACCCCTCCACTTT
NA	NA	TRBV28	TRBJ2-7	CASSVTVDEQYF	TGTGCCAGCAGTGTTACCGTCGATGAGCAGTACTTC
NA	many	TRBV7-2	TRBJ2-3	CASSAWSPDTQYF	TGTGCCAGCAGCGCCTGGTCCCCAGATACGCAGTATTTT
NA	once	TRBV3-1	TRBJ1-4	CASSQEGVYTGSEKLFF	TGTGCCAGCAGCCAAGAAGGGGTCTACACTGGGAGTGAAAAACTGTTTTTT
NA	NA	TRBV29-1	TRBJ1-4	CSALEANEKLFF	TGCAGCGCCCTGGAGGCTAATGAAAAACTGTTTTTT
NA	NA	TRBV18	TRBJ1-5	CASSPSTPNQPQHF	TGTGCCAGCTCACCATCGACACCTAATCAGCCCCAGCATTTT
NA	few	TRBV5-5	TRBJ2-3	CASSLVGVDTQYF	TGTGCCAGCAGCTTGGTGGGGGTAGATACGCAGTATTTT
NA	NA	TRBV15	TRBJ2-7	CATSSGDSYEQYF	TGTGCCACCAGCAGTGGGGACTCCTACGAGCAGTACTTC
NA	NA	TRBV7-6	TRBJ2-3	CASSAFSDTQYF	TGTGCCAGCAGCGCCTTCTCTGATACGCAGTATTTT
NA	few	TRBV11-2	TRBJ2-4	CASSLTGLAKNIQYF	TGTGCCAGCAGCTTAACGGGTCTAGCCAAAAACATTCAGTACTTC
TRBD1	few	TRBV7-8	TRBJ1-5	CASRLTGDSNQPQHF	TGTGCCAGCAGATTAACAGGGGACTCCAATCAGCCCCAGCATTTT
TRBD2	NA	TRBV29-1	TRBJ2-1	CSVLLAGGYNEQFF	TGCAGCGTTCTTCTAGCGGGGGGTTACAATGAGCAGTTCTTC
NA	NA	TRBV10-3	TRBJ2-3	CAIRGTRDIDTDTQYF	TGTGCCATCAGGGGGACCCGGGACATTGACACAGATACGCAGTATTTT